One sample yielded the 29 T cell receptor beta chains listed below, sequenced in a study of cytomegalovirus exposure and HLA in healthy donors. In the PCR, 60 Vbeta and 13 Jbeta primers were used. Profiling relied on immunoSEQ multiplex PCR, and the TCRdb table lists in-frame clones only, not all of them. The data contain roughly 200,000 clones, approximately 84% of them singletons. The sample taken for sequencing was PBMCs. All receptors come from a middle-aged woman in good health and CMV-seronegative.

This clone was seen only a few times. The chain employs TRBV6-6 and TRBJ2-1; 7 bases match TRBD2. CDR3 size: 15 residues. Germline CDR1 reads MNHNY; CDR2 reads SVGAGI (reference sequence). With 5 bases clipped from V and 5 bases from J, the junction kept 9 bases outside the gene matches. CDR3 sequence (DNA): TGTGCCAGCAGTAGCCCGCGGGGGATAGACAATGAGCAGTTCTTC. Its protein is CASSSPRGIDNEQFF.

The V gene is TRBV7-9, the J gene TRBJ2-5; perhaps TRBD2 as D (5 bases). The V gene lost 1 base and the J gene lost 5 bases, with 11 bases spanning the gap. Germline V gene data show CDR1 as SEHNR and CDR2 as FQNEAQ (reference sequence). The CDR3 extends over 14 amino acids. CDR3 coding DNA: TGTGCCAGCAGCTTAGGTCCGGGGAGCGAGACCCAGTACTTC. It encodes CASSLGPGSETQYF.

This clone has a count of ten or more. The chain is built from TRBV6-4 and TRBJ1-1; D is uncertain. Germline CDR1 is MRHNA and CDR2 is SNTAGT. Trimming took off 4 bases at V and 2 bases at J, with 11 bases between the two ends. This CDR3 has 14 amino acids. As DNA, the CDR3 is TGTGCCAGCAGTGCAAACCCGGGTAACACTGAAGCTTTCTTT. It specifies CASSANPGNTEAFF.

Only one count was recorded for this clone. The chain uses TRBV5-1 and TRBJ2-3, with 8 bases matching TRBD1. Germline assignment: CDR1 SGHRS and CDR2 YFSETQ. V shed 3 bases and J 3 bases; nucleotides not matched to a gene: 9. CDR3 length: 16 residues. The CDR3 DNA reads TGCGCCAGCAGCTCACTTACAGGGGGTATAACAGATACGCAGTATTTT. The encoded protein is CASSSLTGGITDTQYF. The entire variable domain, with the rest obtained from reference TRBV5-1 and TRBJ2-3, is as follows: KAGVTQTPRYLIKTRGQQVTLSCSPISGHRSVSWYQQTPGQGLQFLFEYFSETQRNKGNFPGRFSGRQFSNSRSEMNVSTLELGDSALYLCASSSLTGGITDTQYFGPGTRLTVL.

The chain recombines TRBV10-1 with TRBJ1-4, with a weak D call TRBD1 (5 bases). The germline V and J ends were trimmed by 3 bases and 10 bases, with 12 bases remaining between them. Germline CDR1 WNHNN, CDR2 SYGVQD (reference sequence). This CDR3 has 13 residues. This CDR3 is CASSDPGGGKLFF. In DNA, the CDR3 is TGCGCCAGCAGTGACCCGGGGGGGGGAAAACTGTTTTTT.

The V and J genes are TRBV10-2 and TRBJ1-5; 10 bases are a match to TRBD1. This CDR3 is 12 amino acids long. Per germline, CDR1 WSHSY and CDR2 SAAADI. J gave up 7 bases and V 8 bases, and 2 bases lay outside the gene matches. The CDR3, as DNA: TGCGCCAGCCGACAGGGGGCCCAGCCCCAGCATTTT. Amino acids: CASRQGAQPQHF.

The V call is TRBV20-1, the J call TRBJ1-1; D unclear. Trimming removed 6 bases from V and 6 bases from J, with 11 bases in between. CDR3 length: 11 residues. Per the germline V gene, CDR1 is DFQATT and CDR2 is SNEGSKA (reference sequence). The CDR3 region is CSAPLRSEAFF. Here the CDR3 DNA reads TGCAGTGCACCCCTACGGTCTGAAGCTTTCTTT.

This sequence joins TRBV9 and TRBJ2-7; no definite D call. V was shortened by 0 bases and J by 2 bases, with 12 bases between the two germline ends. CDR3 length: 15 amino acids. Looked up from germline, CDR1 is SGDLS and CDR2 is YYNGEE. CDR3 DNA sequence: TGTGCCAGCAGCGTAGGGGCCTTACCTCCCTACGAGCAGTACTTC. This sequence encodes CASSVGALPPYEQYF.

This chain connects TRBV7-2 to TRBJ2-6; 10 nucleotides line up with TRBD1. Germline CDR1 SGHTA, CDR2 FQGNSA. V dropped 5 bases and J dropped 1; count of bases not matched to a gene: 5. The CDR3 is 17 residues long. CDR3: CASSRQGAPSGANVLTF. The CDR3 DNA follows: TGTGCCAGCAGCCGACAGGGGGCGCCGTCTGGGGCCAACGTCCTGACTTTC.

This sequence joins TRBV5-1 and TRBJ1-1; the D gene is possibly TRBD1 (6 bases). V was trimmed by 0 bases and J by 5 bases, leaving 11 bases between them. The CDR3 extends over 14 amino acids. Germline CDR1 is SGHRS and CDR2 is YFSETQ. CDR3 loop: CASSLVGQGTEAFF. CDR3 nucleotide sequence: TGCGCCAGCAGCTTGGTGGGTCAGGGGACTGAAGCTTTCTTT.

Worth noting for this clone: The identical CDR3 is also encoded by other nucleotide sequences in the sample. The chain recombines TRBV7-2 with TRBJ2-7; a weak D match, TRBD1 (5 bases). The CDR3 spans 11 residues. Trimming stripped 8 bases from V and 1 base from J, with 6 bases between. CDR1 and CDR2 from the germline V gene are SGHTA and FQGNSA. CDR3: CASQGSYEQYF. The DNA for the CDR3 is TGTGCCAGCCAGGGATCCTACGAGCAGTACTTC.

The genes are TRBV5-6 and TRBJ2-5, with a possible D match to TRBD2 (6 bases). Matching the DNA end better, TRBJ2-7 makes the J call doubtful. Looked up from germline, CDR1 is SGHDT and CDR2 is YYEEEE. This CDR3 region has 15 residues. The DNA of the CDR3 is TGTGCCAGCAGCTCGATCGGGGGAACCCGCTACGAGCAGTACTTC. Encoded protein: CASSSIGGTRYEQYF.

This chain joins TRBV29-1 and TRBJ2-1; TRBD1 matches at 8 bases. The J segment lost 7 bases and the V segment lost 6 bases, leaving 11 bases of the junction unmatched. The germline V gene has CDR1 SQVTM and CDR2 ANQGSEA. This CDR3 is built from 14 residues. The DNA for the CDR3 is TGCAGCGTGGGGGTGGGGACAGGAGCGAATGAGCAGTTCTTC. It codes for CSVGVGTGANEQFF.

This clone was observed once. V gene TRBV18 combines with J gene TRBJ2-1; D is undetermined. CDR3 length equals 18 residues. Between the trimmed V and J ends, which lost 3 bases and 0 bases, there was a span of 18 bases. CDR1 and CDR2 from the germline V gene are KGHSH and LQKENI. This CDR3 reads CASSPLNAVVSSYNEQFF. CDR3 bases: TGTGCCAGCTCACCTTTAAATGCGGTCGTTAGCTCCTACAATGAGCAGTTCTTC.

The chain combines TRBV5-8 with TRBJ1-2, with D unresolved. From germline, CDR1 is SGHTS and CDR2 YDEGEE. V lost 0 bases, J lost 5 bases, and 11 bases lay in between. The CDR3 is 14 amino acids. CDR3 amino acids: CASSLETAGYGYTF. The CDR3 DNA follows: TGTGCCAGCAGCTTGGAGACCGCGGGGTATGGCTACACCTTC.

Regarding this clone: Its ends do not fully match the called genes, so a read error is possible. V usage is TRBV25-1 and J usage is TRBJ2-1; 7 nucleotides align to TRBD1. CDR1 is MGHDK and CDR2 is SYGVNS in the germline V gene. The length of the CDR3 is 11 residues. The CDR3: CVSTVGQRQFF. DNA of the CDR3: TGTGTCAGCACTGTGGGACAGAGGCAGTTCTTC.

This chain uses TRBV28 with TRBJ2-3, with a weak D call TRBD1 (5 bases). The V end was cut by 6 bases, the J end by 2 bases, with 12 bases between. The CDR3 is made up of 14 amino acids. Germline CDR1 is MDHEN and CDR2 is SYDVKM. The CDR3: CASSLEGATDTQYF. CDR3 nucleotide sequence: TGTGCCAGCAGCTTAGAAGGGGCCACAGATACGCAGTATTTT.

V gene TRBV30 combines with J gene TRBJ1-2; tentative D call: TRBD1 (5 bases). The germline V gene has CDR1 GTSNPN and CDR2 SVGIG (reference sequence). The V end lost 5 bases, the J end lost 6 bases, and 7 bases lay between the germline ends. The CDR3 runs to 10 residues. CDR3 nucleotides: TGTGCCTGGGGGGCCCATGGCTACACCTTC. Its translation is CAWGAHGYTF.

A single count supports this clone. The rearrangement links TRBV4-1 to TRBJ2-2; weak D call: TRBD2 (6 bases). V lost 4 bases and J 5 bases, leaving 11 bases between the germline ends. The CDR3 has 14 amino acids. The germline V gene encodes CDR1 MGHRA and CDR2 YSYEKL. CDR3 bases: TGCGCCAGCAGCCGGACGGGGGTGACCGGGGAGCTGTTTTTT. Translated: CASSRTGVTGELFF.

The V call is TRBV11-2, the J call TRBJ2-5; TRBD2 matches 7 bases. This CDR3 spans 15 amino acids. Looked up from germline, CDR1 is SGHAT and CDR2 is FQNNGV. The V segment lost 5 bases and the J segment 5 bases; nucleotides outside the gene matches: 11. CDR3 sequence reads: CASSPWRGLVETQYF. The CDR3 DNA sequence: TGTGCCAGCAGCCCCTGGAGAGGACTAGTTGAGACCCAGTACTTC. The variable domain in full, completed from reference TRBV11-2 and TRBJ2-5, reads EAGVAQSPRYKIIEKRQSVAFWCNPISGHATLYWYQQILGQGPKLLIQFQNNGVVDDSQLPKDRFSAERLKGVDSTLKIQPAKLEDSAVYLCASSPWRGLVETQYFGPGTRLLVL.

V is TRBV19 and J is TRBJ1-4; 7 nucleotides line up with TRBD1. This CDR3 is built from 14 residues. Germline V gene lookup returns CDR1 LNHDA and CDR2 SQIVND (reference sequence). The ends lost 4 bases at V and 7 bases at J; junction bases unmatched: 6. As DNA, the CDR3 is TGTGCCAGTAGTACCGGGACAGCTAGTGAAAAACTGTTTTTT. The encoded protein is CASSTGTASEKLFF.

V and J are TRBV11-3 and TRBJ1-1; D gene unclear. CDR3 size: 13 residues. In germline, CDR1 is SGHNT, CDR2 YENEEA. The V end was cut by 5 bases, the J end by 3 bases, with 10 bases between. CDR3 bases: TGTGCCAGCAGCACACCATTCCACACTGAAGCTTTCTTT. Protein sequence: CASSTPFHTEAFF.

The V call is TRBV7-2, the J call TRBJ2-7; D call uncertain. V was cut by 5 bases and J by 2 bases, with 13 bases left in between. The length of the CDR3 is 14 residues. Germline V lookup: CDR1 SGHTA, CDR2 FQGNSA. The CDR3 DNA is TGTGCCAGCAGCCCTCGAGCTGCCGCCTACGAGCAGTACTTC. It translates to CASSPRAAAYEQYF.

As concerns this clone: The same CDR3 arises from other DNA sequences in this sample as well. The chain carries TRBV19 and TRBJ1-5; 7 nucleotides agree with TRBD1. V shed 5 bases and J 2 bases; nucleotides not matched to a gene: 3. The germline V gene encodes CDR1 LNHDA and CDR2 SQIVND (reference sequence). The CDR3 is 14 residues long. The DNA for the CDR3 is TGTGCCAGTAGTTCAACAGGGGGCAATCAGCCCCAGCATTTT. Protein sequence: CASSSTGGNQPQHF.

The chain couples TRBV30 to TRBJ2-2, with TRBD2 matching over 8 bases. From germline, CDR1 is GTSNPN and CDR2 SVGIG (reference sequence). Losses at the gene ends were 1 base for V and 4 bases for J; bases not matched to a gene: 5. The CDR3 loop spans 15 amino acids. The CDR3 protein is CAWSGRGGFTGELFF. DNA for the CDR3: TGTGCCTGGAGTGGACGGGGGGGGTTCACCGGGGAGCTGTTTTTT.

This chain connects TRBV7-3 to TRBJ2-3; 12 nucleotides line up with TRBD2. The V gene end was trimmed by 5 bases and the J gene end by 9 bases; junction bases not matched to a gene: 9. From germline, CDR1 is SGHTA and CDR2 FQGTGA. The CDR3 is made up of 15 amino acids. The DNA of the CDR3 is TGTGCCAGCAGCGGACCGGGACTAGCGGGTTTAACGCAGTATTTT. This codes for CASSGPGLAGLTQYF.

This chain uses TRBV21-1 with TRBJ2-2; the D call TRBD1 from the table was never checked on the DNA. TRBV21-1 is classified as a pseudogene. CDR3 length: 16 amino acids. CDR3 sequence: CASSRTGGTNTGELFF. The CDR3, as DNA: TGTGCCAGCAGCAGGACAGGGGGAACGAACACCGGGGAGCTGTTTTTT.

The chain is built from TRBV5-4 and TRBJ1-2; 7 bases fit TRBD1. The CDR3 has 15 residues. V shed 1 base and J 5 bases; nucleotides not matched to a gene: 8. Germline V gene sequence: CDR1 SGHNT, CDR2 YYREEE (reference sequence). CDR3 in DNA: TGTGCCAGCAGCTTGACCCGGGACAGCATGTATGGCTACACCTTC. Its protein is CASSLTRDSMYGYTF. The entire variable domain, with the rest obtained from reference TRBV5-4 and TRBJ1-2, is as follows: ETGVTQSPTHLIKTRGQQVTLRCSSQSGHNTVSWYQQALGQGPQFIFQYYREEENGRGNFPPRFSGLQFPNYSSELNVNALELDDSALYLCASSLTRDSMYGYTFGSGTRLTVV.

The J gene is TRBJ1-1, the V gene TRBV7-2; D ambiguous. Per germline, CDR1 SGHTA and CDR2 FQGNSA. V shed 4 bases and J shed 0 bases, with 18 bases lying between them. There are 17 residues in the CDR3. CDR3 in DNA: TGTGCCAGCAGCTCACCCCGGGATCCTTGGTTGAACACTGAAGCTTTCTTT. Amino acid sequence: CASSSPRDPWLNTEAFF.